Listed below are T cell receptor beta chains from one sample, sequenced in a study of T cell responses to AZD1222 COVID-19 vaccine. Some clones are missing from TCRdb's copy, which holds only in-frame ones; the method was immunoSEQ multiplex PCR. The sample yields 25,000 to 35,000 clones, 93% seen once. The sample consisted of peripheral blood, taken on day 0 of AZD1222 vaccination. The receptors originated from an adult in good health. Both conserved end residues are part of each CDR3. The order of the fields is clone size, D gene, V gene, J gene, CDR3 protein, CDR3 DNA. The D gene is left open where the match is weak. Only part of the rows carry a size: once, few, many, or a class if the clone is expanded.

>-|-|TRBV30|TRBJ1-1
CAWRRVDTEAFF
TGTGCCTGGAGGAGGGTGGACACTGAAGCTTTCTTT
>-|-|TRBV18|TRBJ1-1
CASSPTESLEAFF
TGTGCCAGCTCCCCGACAGAATCCCTTGAAGCTTTCTTT
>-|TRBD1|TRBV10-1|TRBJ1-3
CASSRDRVSGNTIYF
TGCGCCAGCAGTCGGGACAGGGTCTCTGGAAACACCATATATTTT
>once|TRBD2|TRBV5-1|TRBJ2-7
CASSFSPGTSASYEQYF
TGCGCCAGCAGCTTCAGTCCCGGGACTAGTGCCTCCTACGAGCAGTACTTC
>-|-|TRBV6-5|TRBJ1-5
CASGKGIKNQPQHF
TGTGCCAGCGGCAAGGGGATCAAGAATCAGCCCCAGCATTTT
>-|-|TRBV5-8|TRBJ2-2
CASSPTSRRLSGELFF
TGTGCCAGCAGCCCCACCTCGCGGCGATTGAGCGGGGAGCTGTTTTTT
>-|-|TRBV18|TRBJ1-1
CASSPPTDTEAFF
TGTGCCAGCTCACCACCCACAGACACTGAAGCTTTCTTT
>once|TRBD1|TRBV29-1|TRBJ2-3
CSVERTGAIDTQYF
TGCAGCGTTGAAAGGACAGGGGCTATAGATACGCAGTATTTT
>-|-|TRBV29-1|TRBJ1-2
CSAQATYGYTF
TGCAGCGCGCAAGCGACCTATGGCTACACCTTC
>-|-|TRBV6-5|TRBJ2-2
CASSYTSVSLSGELFF
TGTGCCAGCAGTTACACCTCGGTTAGCCTGAGTGGGGAGCTGTTTTTT
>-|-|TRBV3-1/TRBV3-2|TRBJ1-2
CASSQNYGYTF
TGTGCCAGCAGCCAAAACTATGGCTACACCTTC
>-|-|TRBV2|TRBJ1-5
CASSDQGNQPQHF
TGTGCCAGCAGTGACCAGGGTAATCAGCCCCAGCATTTT
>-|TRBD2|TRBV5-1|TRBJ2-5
CASSRSPTSHGGETQYF
TGCGCCAGCAGCCGGTCCCCAACTAGCCACGGGGGGGAGACCCAGTACTTC
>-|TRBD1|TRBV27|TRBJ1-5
CASSRDRGLQPQHF
TGTGCCAGCAGCCGGGACAGGGGGCTTCAGCCCCAGCATTTT
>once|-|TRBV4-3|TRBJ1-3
CASSQDESTTIYF
TGCGCCAGCAGCCAAGATGAATCGACCACCATATATTTT
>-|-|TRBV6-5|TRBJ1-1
CASSYSGGNTEAFF
TGTGCCAGCAGTTACTCGGGGGGCAACACTGAAGCTTTCTTT
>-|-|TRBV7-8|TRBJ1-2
CASSLGGNYGYTF
TGTGCCAGCAGCTTAGGGGGTAACTATGGCTACACCTTC
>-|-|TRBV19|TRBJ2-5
CASSMNSQETQYF
TGTGCCAGTAGTATGAACAGTCAAGAGACCCAGTACTTC
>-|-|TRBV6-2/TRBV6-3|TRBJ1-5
CASSYTLRGNQPQHF
TGTGCCAGCAGTTACACGTTGAGAGGCAATCAGCCCCAGCATTTT
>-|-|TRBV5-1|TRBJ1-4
CASSLVGATNEKLFF
TGCGCCAGCAGCTTGGTCGGCGCAACTAATGAAAAACTGTTTTTT
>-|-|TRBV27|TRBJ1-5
CASSLLGHFSNQPQHF
TGTGCCAGCAGTCTCCTCGGGCACTTTAGCAATCAGCCCCAGCATTTT
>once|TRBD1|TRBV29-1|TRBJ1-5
CSVEDQGGNQPQHF
TGCAGCGTTGAAGATCAGGGGGGAAATCAGCCCCAGCATTTT
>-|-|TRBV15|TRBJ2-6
CATSRDTGGVFGANVLTF
TGTGCCACCAGCAGGGATACGGGCGGAGTCTTTGGGGCCAACGTCCTGACTTTC
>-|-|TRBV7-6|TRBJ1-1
CASSLNPGSNTEAFF
TGTGCCAGCAGCTTAAATCCCGGGAGTAACACTGAAGCTTTCTTT
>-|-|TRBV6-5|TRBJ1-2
CASSYGPGPYGYTF
TGTGCCAGCAGTTACGGTCCAGGGCCCTATGGCTACACCTTC
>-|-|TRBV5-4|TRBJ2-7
CASSGGTVSYEQYF
TGTGCCAGCAGCGGCGGGACAGTTTCCTACGAGCAGTACTTC
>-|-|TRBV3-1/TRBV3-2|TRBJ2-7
CASSQGGTPYEQYF
TGTGCCAGCAGCCAAGGAGGAACCCCCTACGAGCAGTACTTC
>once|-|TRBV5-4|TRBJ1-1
CASTQGGEAFF
TGTGCCAGCACCCAAGGGGGGGAAGCTTTCTTT
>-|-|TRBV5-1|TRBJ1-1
CASNIGEEGTEAFF
TGCGCCAGCAATATTGGGGAGGAGGGAACTGAAGCTTTCTTT
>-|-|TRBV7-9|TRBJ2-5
CASSLGLPLGGTQYF
TGTGCCAGCAGCTTAGGTTTGCCGTTGGGGGGGACCCAGTACTTC
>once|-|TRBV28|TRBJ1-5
CASSFPGPNQPQHF
TGTGCCAGCAGTTTCCCAGGCCCTAATCAGCCCCAGCATTTT
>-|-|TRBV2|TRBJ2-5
CASRGTLQETQYF
TGTGCCAGCAGGGGGACTCTCCAAGAGACCCAGTACTTC
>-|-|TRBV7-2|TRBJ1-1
CASSPMINTEAFF
TGTGCCAGCAGCCCAATGATCAACACTGAAGCTTTCTTT
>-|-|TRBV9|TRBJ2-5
CASSVGWREETQYF
TGTGCCAGCAGCGTAGGTTGGCGGGAAGAGACCCAGTACTTC
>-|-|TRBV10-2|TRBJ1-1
CASVNIRTENTEAFF
TGCGCCAGCGTTAACATAAGGACGGAGAACACTGAAGCTTTCTTT
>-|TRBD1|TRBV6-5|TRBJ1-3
CASSPRDSGNTIYF
TGTGCCAGCAGTCCCCGGGACAGCGGAAACACCATATATTTT
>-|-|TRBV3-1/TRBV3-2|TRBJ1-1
CASSQRGESAEAFF
TGTGCCAGCAGCCAACGGGGGGAGAGCGCTGAAGCTTTCTTT
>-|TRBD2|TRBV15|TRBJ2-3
CATRERGGTDTQYF
TGTGCCACTCGAGAGCGGGGGGGCACAGATACGCAGTATTTT
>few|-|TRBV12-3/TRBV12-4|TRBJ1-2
CASSLGGADGYTF
TGTGCCAGCAGTTTGGGAGGGGCAGATGGCTACACCTTC
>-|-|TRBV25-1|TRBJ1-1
CASMGGNTEAFF
TGTGCCAGCATGGGGGGGAACACTGAAGCTTTCTTT
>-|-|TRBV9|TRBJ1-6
CASSVEGSSYNSPLHF
TGTGCCAGCAGCGTAGAGGGCTCCTCCTATAATTCACCCCTCCACTTT
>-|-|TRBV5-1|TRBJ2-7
CASSSIQDGEQYF
TGCGCCAGCAGCTCCATTCAAGATGGCGAGCAGTACTTC
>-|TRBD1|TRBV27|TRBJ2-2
CASSWGQGHTGELFF
TGTGCCAGCAGTTGGGGACAGGGGCACACCGGGGAGCTGTTTTTT
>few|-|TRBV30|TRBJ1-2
CAWSVRNNGYTF
TGTGCCTGGAGTGTACGGAATAATGGCTACACCTTC
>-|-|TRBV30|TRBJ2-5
CAWSVRRDETQYF
TGTGCCTGGAGTGTAAGGAGGGATGAGACCCAGTACTTC
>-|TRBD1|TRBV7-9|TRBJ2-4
CASDRGDIQYF
TGTGCCAGCGACAGGGGAGACATTCAGTACTTC
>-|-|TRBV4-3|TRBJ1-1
CASSQALASALTEAFF
TGCGCCAGCAGCCAAGCTTTGGCCAGCGCGTTGACTGAAGCTTTCTTT
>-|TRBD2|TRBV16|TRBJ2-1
CASIRSIASGYNEQFF
TGTGCCAGCATCCGGAGCATCGCTAGCGGATACAATGAGCAGTTCTTC
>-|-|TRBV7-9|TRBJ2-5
CASSLAWAPGDF
TGTGCCAGCAGCCTCGCTTGGGCGCCCGGGGACTTC
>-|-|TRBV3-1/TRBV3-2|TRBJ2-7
CASSQGRGSYEQYF
TGTGCCAGCAGCCAAGGAAGGGGCTCCTACGAGCAGTACTTC